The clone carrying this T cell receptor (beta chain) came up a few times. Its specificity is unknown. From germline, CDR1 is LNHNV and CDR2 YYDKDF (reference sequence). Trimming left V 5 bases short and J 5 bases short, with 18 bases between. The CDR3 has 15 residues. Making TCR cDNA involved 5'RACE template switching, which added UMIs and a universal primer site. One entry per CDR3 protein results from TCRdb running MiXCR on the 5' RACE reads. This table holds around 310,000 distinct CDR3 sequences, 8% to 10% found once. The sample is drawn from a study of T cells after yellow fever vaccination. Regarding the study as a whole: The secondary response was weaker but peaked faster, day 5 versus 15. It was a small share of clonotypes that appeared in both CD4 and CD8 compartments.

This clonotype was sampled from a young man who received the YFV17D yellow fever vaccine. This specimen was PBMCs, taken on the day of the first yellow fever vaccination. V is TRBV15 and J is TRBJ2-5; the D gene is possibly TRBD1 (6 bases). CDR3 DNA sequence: TGTGCCACCAGCGGGGGCAGAGTGGGGCGGGAGACCCAGTACTTC. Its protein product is CATSGGRVGRETQYF.